A selection of T cell receptor beta chains follows, all from one sample in a study of preoperative IRX-2 immunotherapy in early breast cancer. Libraries were prepared by immunoSEQ multiplex PCR; TCRdb keeps only in-frame clonotypes and omits some of them. The data show 30,000 to 45,000 clones, roughly 82% seen once. The sequencing used lymph node tissue, collected after IRX-2 immunotherapy. These receptors were collected from a human donor with breast cancer. Both conserved end residues are trimmed from each CDR3.

J gene: TRBJ1-5; V gene: TRBV19; CDR3 protein: ASTTQGLGNQPQH
J gene: TRBJ1-6; V gene: TRBV11-3; CDR3 protein: ASSPWYHNSPLH
J gene: TRBJ2-5; V gene: TRBV29-1; CDR3 protein: SVEAGGQETQY
J gene: TRBJ1-2; V gene: TRBV28; CDR3 protein: ASSFWWDASPYT
J gene: TRBJ1-2; V gene: TRBV7-1; CDR3 protein: ASSLEVVGRSYGYT
J gene: TRBJ2-1; V gene: TRBV4-1; CDR3 protein: ASSQDGGFGVEQF
J gene: TRBJ1-2; V gene: TRBV14; CDR3 protein: ASSSTGFDYGYT
J gene: TRBJ1-5; V gene: TRBV1; CDR3 protein: ASSQDKGQPQH
J gene: TRBJ2-1; V gene: TRBV11-3; CDR3 protein: ASSLVRGGDEQF
J gene: TRBJ1-3; V gene: TRBV30; CDR3 protein: AWRRKMNTIY
J gene: TRBJ1-5; V gene: TRBV6-8; CDR3 protein: ASSIGSNQPQH
J gene: TRBJ1-2; V gene: TRBV5-1; CDR3 protein: ASSSGGPELGYGYT
J gene: TRBJ1-5; V gene: TRBV30; CDR3 protein: AWSVLGGNQPQH
J gene: TRBJ1-1; V gene: TRBV11-3; CDR3 protein: ASSSWGGNTEAF
J gene: TRBJ2-1; V gene: TRBV11-3; CDR3 protein: ASSLPGGSYNEQF
J gene: TRBJ1-6; V gene: TRBV6-8; CDR3 protein: ASSSQSKNSPLH
J gene: TRBJ1-2; V gene: TRBV11-3; CDR3 protein: ASSPARDTHNYGYT
J gene: TRBJ2-3; V gene: TRBV11-3; CDR3 protein: ASSSTGQGAITDTQY
J gene: TRBJ1-3; V gene: TRBV5-1; CDR3 protein: ASSSTGSSGNTIY
J gene: TRBJ1-1; V gene: TRBV29-1; CDR3 protein: SVDNWERSTEAF
J gene: TRBJ2-1; V gene: TRBV6-8; CDR3 protein: ASSYRPGGAQF
J gene: TRBJ2-1; V gene: TRBV7-8; CDR3 protein: ASSLGAGVYNEQF
J gene: TRBJ2-7; V gene: TRBV11-3; CDR3 protein: ASSFGTSSYEQY
J gene: TRBJ2-7; V gene: TRBV28; CDR3 protein: ASSPDLTVPNEQY
J gene: TRBJ2-3; V gene: TRBV11-3; CDR3 protein: ASSLVIAGGGTDTQY
J gene: TRBJ2-1; V gene: TRBV11-3; CDR3 protein: ASSLGGTTYNEQF
J gene: TRBJ2-7; V gene: TRBV6-8; CDR3 protein: AISPNDYEQY
J gene: TRBJ1-2; V gene: TRBV5-1; CDR3 protein: ASSLEGQGPQNYGYT
J gene: TRBJ1-1; V gene: TRBV28; CDR3 protein: ASSGTGPQNTEAF
J gene: TRBJ2-1; V gene: TRBV11-3; CDR3 protein: ASSWGLAGSEQF
J gene: TRBJ1-4; V gene: TRBV15; CDR3 protein: ATSREAGLGEKLF
J gene: TRBJ1-4; V gene: TRBV6-8; CDR3 protein: ASSSPTGMGEKLF
J gene: TRBJ2-5; V gene: TRBV1; CDR3 protein: ASSQDTTREETQY
J gene: TRBJ1-1; V gene: TRBV1; CDR3 protein: ASSQVLSTEAF
J gene: TRBJ2-2; V gene: TRBV5-1; CDR3 protein: ASSLGRGGTGELF
J gene: TRBJ2-1; V gene: TRBV5-1; CDR3 protein: ASGIGTGKLEEQF
J gene: TRBJ2-7; V gene: TRBV5-1; CDR3 protein: ASSYSGTGAYEQY
J gene: TRBJ1-5; V gene: TRBV11-3; CDR3 protein: ASSSARTGTGQPQH
J gene: TRBJ2-3; V gene: TRBV28; CDR3 protein: ASSFELAGGTDTQY
J gene: TRBJ1-2; V gene: TRBV15; CDR3 protein: ATSRGEGSYGYT
J gene: TRBJ2-7; V gene: TRBV6-8; CDR3 protein: ASSPKGFSYEQY
J gene: TRBJ2-3; V gene: TRBV11-3; CDR3 protein: ASSLGAGPTDTQY